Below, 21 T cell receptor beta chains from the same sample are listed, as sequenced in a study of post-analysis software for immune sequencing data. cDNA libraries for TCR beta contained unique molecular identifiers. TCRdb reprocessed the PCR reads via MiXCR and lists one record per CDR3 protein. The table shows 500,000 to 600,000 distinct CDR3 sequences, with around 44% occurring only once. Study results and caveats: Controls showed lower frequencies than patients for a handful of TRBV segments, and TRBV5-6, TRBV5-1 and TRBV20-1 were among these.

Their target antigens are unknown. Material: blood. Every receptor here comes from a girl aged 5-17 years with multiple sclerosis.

The CDR3 reads CASSAWGGAYEQYF. The CDR3 DNA is TGTGCCAGCAGCGCGTGGGGCGGTGCGTACGAGCAGTACTTC. This chain connects TRBV7-6 to TRBJ2-7, with D perhaps TRBD1 (5 bases). This CDR3 contains 14 residues. V gave up 5 bases and J gave up 4 bases, with 15 bases separating them. Germline V gene data show CDR1 as SGHVS and CDR2 as FNYEAQ.

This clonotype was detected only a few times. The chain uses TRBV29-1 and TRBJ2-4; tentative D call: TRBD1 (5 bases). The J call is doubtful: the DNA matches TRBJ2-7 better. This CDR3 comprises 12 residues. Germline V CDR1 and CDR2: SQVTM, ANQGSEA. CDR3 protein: CSVDQGSDEQYF. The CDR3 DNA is TGCAGCGTTGATCAGGGATCGGACGAGCAGTACTTC.

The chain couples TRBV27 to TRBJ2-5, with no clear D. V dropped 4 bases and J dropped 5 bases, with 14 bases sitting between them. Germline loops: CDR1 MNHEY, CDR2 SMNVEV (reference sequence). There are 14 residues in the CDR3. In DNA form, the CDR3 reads TGTGCCAGCAGTTCCCGGGTTCAAAAGGAGACCCAGTACTTC. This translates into CASSSRVQKETQYF.

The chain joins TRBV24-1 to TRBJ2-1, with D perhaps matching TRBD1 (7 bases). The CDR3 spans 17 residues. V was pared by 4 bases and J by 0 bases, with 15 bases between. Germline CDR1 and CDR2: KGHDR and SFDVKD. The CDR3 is CATSDSSQGGSYNEQFF. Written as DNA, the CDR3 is TGTGCCACCAGTGACTCCTCCCAGGGGGGCTCCTACAATGAGCAGTTCTTC.

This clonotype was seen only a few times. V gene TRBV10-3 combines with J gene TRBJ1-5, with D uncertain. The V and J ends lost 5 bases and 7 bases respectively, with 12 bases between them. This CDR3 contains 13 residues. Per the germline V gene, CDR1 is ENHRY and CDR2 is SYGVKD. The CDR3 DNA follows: TGTGCCATCAGTAACGGTGCGGGCCAGCCCCAGCATTTT. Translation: CAISNGAGQPQHF.

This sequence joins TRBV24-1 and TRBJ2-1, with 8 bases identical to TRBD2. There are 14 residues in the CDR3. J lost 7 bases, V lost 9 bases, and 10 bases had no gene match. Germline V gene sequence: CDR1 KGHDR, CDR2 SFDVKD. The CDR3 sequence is CATSSAGGRNEQFF. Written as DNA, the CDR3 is TGTGCCACCTCGAGTGCGGGGGGCCGGAATGAGCAGTTCTTC.

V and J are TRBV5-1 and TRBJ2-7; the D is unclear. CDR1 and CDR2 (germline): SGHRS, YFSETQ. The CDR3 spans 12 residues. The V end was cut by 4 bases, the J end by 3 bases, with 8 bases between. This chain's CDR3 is CASSSIGYEQYF. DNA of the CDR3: TGCGCCAGCAGCAGTATCGGCTACGAGCAGTACTTC.

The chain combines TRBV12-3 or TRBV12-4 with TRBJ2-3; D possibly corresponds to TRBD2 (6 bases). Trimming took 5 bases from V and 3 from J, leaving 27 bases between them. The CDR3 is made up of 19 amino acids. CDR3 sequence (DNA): TGTGCCAGCAGTCCAACTATGGGGGACCTAGGAGGGCCAACAGATACGCAGTATTTT. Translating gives CASSPTMGDLGGPTDTQYF.

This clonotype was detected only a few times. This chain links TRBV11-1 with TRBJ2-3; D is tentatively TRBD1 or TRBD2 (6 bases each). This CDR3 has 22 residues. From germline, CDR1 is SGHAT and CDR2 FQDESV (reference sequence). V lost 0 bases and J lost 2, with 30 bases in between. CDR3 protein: CASSLAVLTGSLTSRYTDTQYF. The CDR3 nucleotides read TGTGCCAGCAGCTTAGCGGTCCTGACAGGAAGTTTAACTAGCCGTTACACAGATACGCAGTATTTT. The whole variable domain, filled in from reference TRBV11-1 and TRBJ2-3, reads EAEVAQSPRYKITEKSQAVAFWCDPISGHATLYWYRQILGQGPELLVQFQDESVVDDSQLPKDRFSAERLKGVDSTLKIQPAELGDSAMYLCASSLAVLTGSLTSRYTDTQYFGPGTRLTVL.

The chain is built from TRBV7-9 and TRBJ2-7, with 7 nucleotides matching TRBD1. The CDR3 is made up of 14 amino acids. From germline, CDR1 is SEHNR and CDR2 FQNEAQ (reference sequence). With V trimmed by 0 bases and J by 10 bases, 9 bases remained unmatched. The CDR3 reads CASSLAPTTGDQYF. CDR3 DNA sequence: TGTGCCAGCAGCTTAGCCCCAACAACAGGGGATCAGTACTTC.

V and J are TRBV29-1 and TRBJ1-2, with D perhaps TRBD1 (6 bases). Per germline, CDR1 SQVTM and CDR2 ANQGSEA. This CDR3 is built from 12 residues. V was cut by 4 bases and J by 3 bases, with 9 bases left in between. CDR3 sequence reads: CSVARGDYGYTF. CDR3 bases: TGCAGCGTTGCTAGGGGGGACTATGGCTACACCTTC.

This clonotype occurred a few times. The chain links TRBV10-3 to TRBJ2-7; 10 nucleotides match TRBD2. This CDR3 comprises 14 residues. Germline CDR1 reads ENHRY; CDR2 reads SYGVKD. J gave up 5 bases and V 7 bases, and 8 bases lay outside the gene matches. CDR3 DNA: TGTGCCATCATGAGAGCGGGAGGGCCTGACGAGCAGTACTTC. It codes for CAIMRAGGPDEQYF.

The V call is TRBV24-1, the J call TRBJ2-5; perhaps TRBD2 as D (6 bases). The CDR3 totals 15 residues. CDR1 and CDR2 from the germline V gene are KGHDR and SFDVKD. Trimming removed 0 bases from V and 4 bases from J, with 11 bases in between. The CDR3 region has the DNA TGTGCCACCAGTGATTTGAATGCGGGGTTAGAGACCCAGTACTTC. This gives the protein CATSDLNAGLETQYF.

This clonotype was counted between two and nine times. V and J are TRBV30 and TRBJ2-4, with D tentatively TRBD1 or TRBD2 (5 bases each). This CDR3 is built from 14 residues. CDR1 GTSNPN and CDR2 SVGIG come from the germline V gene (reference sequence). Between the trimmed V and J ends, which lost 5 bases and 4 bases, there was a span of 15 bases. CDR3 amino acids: CAWRRDLVKNIQYF. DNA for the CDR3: TGTGCCTGGCGCCGGGACCTCGTAAAAAACATTCAGTACTTC. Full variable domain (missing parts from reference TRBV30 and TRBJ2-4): SQTIHQWPATLVQPVGSPLSLECTVEGTSNPNLYWYRQAAGRGLQLLFYSVGIGQISSEVPQNLSASRPQDRQFILSSKKLLLSDSGFYLCAWRRDLVKNIQYFGAGTRLSVL.

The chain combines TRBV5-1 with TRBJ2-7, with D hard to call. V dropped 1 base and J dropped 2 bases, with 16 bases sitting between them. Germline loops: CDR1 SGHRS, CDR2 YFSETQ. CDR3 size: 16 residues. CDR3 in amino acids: CASSLNGPESTYEQYF. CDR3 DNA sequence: TGCGCCAGCAGCTTGAACGGCCCCGAATCAACCTACGAGCAGTACTTC.

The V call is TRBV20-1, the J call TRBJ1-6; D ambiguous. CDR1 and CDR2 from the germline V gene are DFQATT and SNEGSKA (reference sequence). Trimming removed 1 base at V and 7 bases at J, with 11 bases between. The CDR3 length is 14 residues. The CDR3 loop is CSARGFSGNSPLHF. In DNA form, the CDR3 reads TGCAGTGCTAGAGGGTTTTCGGGGAATTCACCCCTCCACTTT.

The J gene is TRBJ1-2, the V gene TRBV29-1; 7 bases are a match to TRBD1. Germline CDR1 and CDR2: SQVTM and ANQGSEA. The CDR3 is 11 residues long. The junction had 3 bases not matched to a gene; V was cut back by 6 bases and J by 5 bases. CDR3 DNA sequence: TGCAGCGTCCCAGGGGGATATGGCTACACCTTC. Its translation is CSVPGGYGYTF.

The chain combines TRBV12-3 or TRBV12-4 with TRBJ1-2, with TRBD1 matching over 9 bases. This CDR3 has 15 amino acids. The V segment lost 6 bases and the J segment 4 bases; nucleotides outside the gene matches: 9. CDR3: CASSKTDRGSYGYTF. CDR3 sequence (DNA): TGTGCCAGCAGCAAGACGGACAGGGGAAGCTATGGCTACACCTTC.

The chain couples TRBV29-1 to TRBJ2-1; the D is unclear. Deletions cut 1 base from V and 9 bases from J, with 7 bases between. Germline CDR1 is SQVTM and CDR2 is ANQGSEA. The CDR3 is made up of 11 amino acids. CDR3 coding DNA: TGCAGCGTTGAAGCCGCCAGTGAGCAGTTCTTC. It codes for CSVEAASEQFF.

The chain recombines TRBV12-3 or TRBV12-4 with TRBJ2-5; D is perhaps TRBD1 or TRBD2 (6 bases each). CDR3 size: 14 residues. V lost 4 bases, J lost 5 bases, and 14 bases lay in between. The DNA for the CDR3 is TGTGCCAGCAGTTCGGCCTGGAGGGGGGAGACCCAGTACTTC. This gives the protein CASSSAWRGETQYF.

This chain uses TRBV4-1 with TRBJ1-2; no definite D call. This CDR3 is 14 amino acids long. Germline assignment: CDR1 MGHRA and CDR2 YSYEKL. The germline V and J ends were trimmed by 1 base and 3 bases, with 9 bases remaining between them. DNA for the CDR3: TGCGCCAGCAGCCAAGGAAACAGTGACTATGGCTACACCTTC. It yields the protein CASSQGNSDYGYTF.